The clone carrying this T cell receptor (beta chain) was observed once. This entry comes from a study of blood T cell repertoires in COVID-19. Study-wide context: The United States, Italy and Spain provided the acute and convalescent COVID-19 samples. T cells, B-cell-depleted T cells, or PBMCs supplied cDNA or gDNA.

The V gene end was trimmed by 4 bases and the J gene end by 0 bases; junction bases not matched to a gene: 3. Germline loops: CDR1 MNHEY, CDR2 SMNVEV (reference sequence). This CDR3 region has 15 residues. Authors' analysis steps: Amplification with reference gene primers provided the estimates of nucleated cell counts. Libraries were prepared by immunoSEQ multiplex PCR; TCRdb keeps only in-frame clonotypes and omits some of them. V and J calls and clone size are as listed in that table; D and trimming were resolved from the DNA. The table has fewer than 65,000 clones, approximately 85% seen once. The specimen was peripheral blood. The V gene is TRBV27, the J gene TRBJ2-7; 10 bases align to TRBD1. This TCR derives from a man aged 55 to 70 with acute or convalescent COVID-19. CDR3 loop: CASSWGTGDSYEQYF. Written as DNA, the CDR3 is TGTGCCAGCAGTTGGGGGACAGGGGACTCCTACGAGCAGTACTTC.